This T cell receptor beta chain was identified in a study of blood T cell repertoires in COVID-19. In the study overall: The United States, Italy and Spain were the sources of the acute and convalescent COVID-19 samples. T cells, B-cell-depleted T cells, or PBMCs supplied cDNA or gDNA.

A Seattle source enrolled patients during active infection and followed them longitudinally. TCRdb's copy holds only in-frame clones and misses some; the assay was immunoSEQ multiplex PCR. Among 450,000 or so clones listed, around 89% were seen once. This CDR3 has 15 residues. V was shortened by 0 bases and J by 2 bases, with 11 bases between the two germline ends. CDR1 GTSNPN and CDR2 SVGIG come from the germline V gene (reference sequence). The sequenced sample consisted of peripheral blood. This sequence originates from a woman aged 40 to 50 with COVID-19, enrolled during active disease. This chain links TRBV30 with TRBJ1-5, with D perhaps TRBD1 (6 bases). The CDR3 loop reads CAWSVPGARNQPQHF. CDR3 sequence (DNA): TGTGCCTGGAGTGTACCAGGGGCTCGCAATCAGCCCCAGCATTTT.